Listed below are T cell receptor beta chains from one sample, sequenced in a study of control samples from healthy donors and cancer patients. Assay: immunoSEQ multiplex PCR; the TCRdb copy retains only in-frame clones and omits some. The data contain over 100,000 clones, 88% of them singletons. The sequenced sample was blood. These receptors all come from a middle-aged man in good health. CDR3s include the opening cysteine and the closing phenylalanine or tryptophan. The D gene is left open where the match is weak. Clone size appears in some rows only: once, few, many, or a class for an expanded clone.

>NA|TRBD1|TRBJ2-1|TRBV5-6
CASSSAGQGLLYNEQFF
TGTGCCAGCAGCTCGGCGGGACAGGGGCTCCTTTACAATGAGCAGTTCTTC
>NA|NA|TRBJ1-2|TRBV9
CASSGGNNYGYTF
TGTGCCAGCAGCGGGGGGAATAACTATGGCTACACCTTC
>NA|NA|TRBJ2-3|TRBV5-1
CASSLRAGGPDTQYF
TGCGCCAGCAGCTTGAGGGCAGGAGGCCCAGATACGCAGTATTTT
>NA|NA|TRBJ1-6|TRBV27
CASSLLSRSSSYNSPLHF
TGTGCCAGCAGTTTATTGTCCAGGTCGAGCTCCTATAATTCACCCCTCCACTTT
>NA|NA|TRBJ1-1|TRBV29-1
CSVEDFSPTEAFF
TGCAGCGTTGAAGATTTTTCTCCTACTGAAGCTTTCTTT
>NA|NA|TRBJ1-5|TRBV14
CASSQNTHQPQHF
TGTGCCAGCAGCCAAAACACCCATCAGCCCCAGCATTTT
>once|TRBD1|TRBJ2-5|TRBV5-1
CASSLDGTGEETQYF
TGCGCCAGCAGCTTGGACGGGACAGGGGAAGAGACCCAGTACTTC
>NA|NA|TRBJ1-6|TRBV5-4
CASSLKGVQSPLHF
TGTGCCAGCAGCTTGAAAGGGGTACAATCACCCCTCCACTTT
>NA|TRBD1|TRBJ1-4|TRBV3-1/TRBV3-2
CASSQGQGYKLFF
TGTGCCAGCAGCCAAGGACAGGGCTATAAACTGTTTTTT
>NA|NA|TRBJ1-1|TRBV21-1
CASSKKELGTKAFF
TGTGCCAGCAGCAAAAAGGAGTTGGGGACAAAAGCTTTCTTT
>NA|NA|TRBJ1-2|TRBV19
CASRLRAASDYGYTF
TGTGCCAGTAGACTCAGGGCGGCATCGGACTATGGCTACACCTTC
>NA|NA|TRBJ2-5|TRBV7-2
CASSRLIGETQYF
TGTGCCAGCAGCCGGCTCATCGGAGAGACCCAGTACTTC
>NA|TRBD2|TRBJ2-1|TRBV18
CASSPPSGTKFNEQFF
TGTGCCAGCTCACCACCCTCCGGGACTAAATTCAATGAGCAGTTCTTC
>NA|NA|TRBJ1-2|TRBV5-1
CASSPDSLGGNYGYTF
TGCGCCAGCAGCCCGGACAGTCTTGGAGGTAACTATGGCTACACCTTC
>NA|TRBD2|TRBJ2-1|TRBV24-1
CATSDRLAGANEQFF
TGTGCCACCAGTGATAGACTAGCGGGGGCGAATGAGCAGTTCTTC
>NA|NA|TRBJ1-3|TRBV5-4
CASSHEQGSGNTIYF
TGTGCCAGCAGTCACGAACAGGGTTCTGGAAACACCATATATTTT
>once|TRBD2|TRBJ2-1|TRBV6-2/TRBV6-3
CASSDPSGGMYNEQFF
TGTGCCAGCAGTGATCCTAGCGGGGGGATGTACAATGAGCAGTTCTTC
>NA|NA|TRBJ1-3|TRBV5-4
CASSLDRFGNTIYF
TGTGCCAGCAGCTTGGACAGGTTTGGAAACACCATATATTTT
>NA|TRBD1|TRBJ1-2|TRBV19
CASSRDRAGGYTF
TGTGCCAGTAGTAGGGACAGGGCTGGTGGCTACACCTTC
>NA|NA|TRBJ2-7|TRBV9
CASSVEEGLGIYEQYF
TGTGCCAGCAGCGTAGAGGAGGGGCTAGGGATCTACGAGCAGTACTTC
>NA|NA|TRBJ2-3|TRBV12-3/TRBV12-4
CASSSRGTDTQYF
TGTGCCAGCAGCTCAAGGGGAACAGATACGCAGTATTTT
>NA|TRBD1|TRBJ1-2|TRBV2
CASREQGGVYGYTF
TGTGCCAGCAGAGAACAGGGGGGTGTGTATGGCTACACCTTC
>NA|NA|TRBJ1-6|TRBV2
CASSVQKGWASPLHF
TGTGCCAGCAGTGTGCAGAAGGGTTGGGCTTCACCCCTCCACTTT
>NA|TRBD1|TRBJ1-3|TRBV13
CASSLVEGASRNTIYF
TGTGCCAGCAGCTTAGTAGAGGGGGCGAGTAGAAACACCATATATTTT
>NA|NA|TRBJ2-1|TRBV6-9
CASTRTISGYNEQFF
TGTGCCAGCACCCGGACTATTTCCGGGTACAATGAGCAGTTCTTC
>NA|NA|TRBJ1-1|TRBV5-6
CASSTNTEAFF
TGTGCCAGCAGCACGAACACTGAAGCTTTCTTT
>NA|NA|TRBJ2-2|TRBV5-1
CASKSNLGRRNTGELFF
TGCGCCAGCAAAAGTAACCTGGGCAGGAGGAACACCGGGGAGCTGTTTTTT
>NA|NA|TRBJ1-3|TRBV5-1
CASSLDPSSGNTIYF
TGCGCCAGCAGCTTGGATCCCAGCTCTGGAAACACCATATATTTT
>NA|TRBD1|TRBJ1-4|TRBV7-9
CASSQRTGFEKLFF
TGTGCCAGCAGCCAAAGGACAGGGTTTGAAAAACTGTTTTTT
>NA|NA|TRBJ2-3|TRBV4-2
CASSHAGSTDTQYF
TGTGCCAGCAGCCATGCTGGGTCCACAGATACGCAGTATTTT
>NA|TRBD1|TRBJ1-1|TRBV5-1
CASAGTGGIRNTEAFF
TGCGCCAGCGCCGGGACAGGGGGAATTCGGAACACTGAAGCTTTCTTT
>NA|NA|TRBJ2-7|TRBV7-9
CASSPVQQGTAYEQYF
TGTGCCAGCAGCCCAGTGCAACAGGGTACGGCCTACGAGCAGTACTTC
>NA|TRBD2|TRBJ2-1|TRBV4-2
CASSPGSGGAEVYNEQFF
TGTGCCAGCAGCCCCGGCAGCGGGGGGGCGGAGGTCTACAATGAGCAGTTCTTC
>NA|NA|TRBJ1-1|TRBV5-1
CASSLAAGGTEAFF
TGCGCCAGCAGCTTGGCCGCAGGAGGCACTGAAGCTTTCTTT
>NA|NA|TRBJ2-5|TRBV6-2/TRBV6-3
CASSYMAGETQYF
TGTGCCAGCAGTTACATGGCGGGGGAGACCCAGTACTTC
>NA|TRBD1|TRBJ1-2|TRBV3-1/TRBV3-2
CASSQATGTVNGYTF
TGTGCCAGCAGCCAAGCCACCGGGACAGTGAACGGCTACACCTTC
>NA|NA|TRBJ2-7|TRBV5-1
CASSLQDPNYEQYF
TGCGCCAGCAGCTTGCAGGACCCCAATTACGAGCAGTACTTC
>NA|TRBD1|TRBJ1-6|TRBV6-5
CASSLGQGYRSPLHF
TGTGCCAGCAGCTTGGGACAGGGATATCGCTCACCCCTCCACTTT
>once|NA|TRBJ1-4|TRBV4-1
CASSQEPPGGNEKLFF
TGCGCCAGCAGCCAAGAACCGCCGGGGGGTAATGAAAAACTGTTTTTT
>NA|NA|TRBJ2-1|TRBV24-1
CATSKINEQFF
TGTGCCACCAGTAAAATCAATGAGCAGTTCTTC
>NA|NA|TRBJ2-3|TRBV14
CASSQGRRGRADTQYF
TGTGCCAGCAGCCAAGGGCGGCGGGGCAGGGCAGATACGCAGTATTTT
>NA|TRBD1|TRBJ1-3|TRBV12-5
CASGLFPGGLSGNTIYF
TGTGCTAGTGGTTTGTTCCCAGGGGGCCTCTCTGGAAACACCATATATTTT
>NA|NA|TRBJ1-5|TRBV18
CASSPPGHGNQPQHF
TGTGCCAGCTCACCACCGGGACACGGCAATCAGCCCCAGCATTTT
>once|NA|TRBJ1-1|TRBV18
CASSPNKNTEAFF
TGTGCCAGCTCACCAAACAAGAACACTGAAGCTTTCTTT
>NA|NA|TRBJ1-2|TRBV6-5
CASSYYSGARGYGYTF
TGTGCCAGCAGTTACTATTCGGGGGCGCGAGGCTATGGCTACACCTTC
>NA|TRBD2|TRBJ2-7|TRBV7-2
CASSLASGGAYEQYF
TGTGCCAGCAGCTTAGCTAGCGGGGGGGCCTACGAGCAGTACTTC
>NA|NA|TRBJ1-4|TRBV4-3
CASSQEGGESPNEKLFF
TGCGCCAGCAGCCAAGAGGGGGGCGAGAGCCCTAATGAAAAACTGTTTTTT
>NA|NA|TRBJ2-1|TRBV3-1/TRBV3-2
CASSHYNEQFF
TGTGCCAGCAGCCACTACAATGAGCAGTTCTTC
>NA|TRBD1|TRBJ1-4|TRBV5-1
CASSFGSGTANEKLFF
TGCGCCAGCAGCTTTGGATCCGGGACAGCTAATGAAAAACTGTTTTTT
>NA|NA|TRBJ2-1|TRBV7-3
CASSLKGGAPYNEQFF
TGTGCCAGCAGCTTAAAAGGGGGGGCCCCCTACAATGAGCAGTTCTTC
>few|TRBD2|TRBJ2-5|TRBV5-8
CASSLLGGGAGETQYF
TGTGCCAGCAGCTTGCTGGGCGGGGGGGCCGGGGAGACCCAGTACTTC
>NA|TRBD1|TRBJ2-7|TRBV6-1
CASSEEWDRGYEQYF
TGTGCCAGCAGTGAAGAATGGGACAGGGGATACGAGCAGTACTTC
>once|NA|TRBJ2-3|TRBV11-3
CASSLVATTDTQYF
TGTGCCAGCAGCTTAGTCGCTACCACAGATACGCAGTATTTT
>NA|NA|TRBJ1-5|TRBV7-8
CASSLAGQPQHF
TGTGCCAGCAGCTTAGCGGGTCAGCCCCAGCATTTT
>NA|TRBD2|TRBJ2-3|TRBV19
CASSTGEGITDTQYF
TGTGCCAGTAGTACGGGGGAGGGGATCACAGATACGCAGTATTTT